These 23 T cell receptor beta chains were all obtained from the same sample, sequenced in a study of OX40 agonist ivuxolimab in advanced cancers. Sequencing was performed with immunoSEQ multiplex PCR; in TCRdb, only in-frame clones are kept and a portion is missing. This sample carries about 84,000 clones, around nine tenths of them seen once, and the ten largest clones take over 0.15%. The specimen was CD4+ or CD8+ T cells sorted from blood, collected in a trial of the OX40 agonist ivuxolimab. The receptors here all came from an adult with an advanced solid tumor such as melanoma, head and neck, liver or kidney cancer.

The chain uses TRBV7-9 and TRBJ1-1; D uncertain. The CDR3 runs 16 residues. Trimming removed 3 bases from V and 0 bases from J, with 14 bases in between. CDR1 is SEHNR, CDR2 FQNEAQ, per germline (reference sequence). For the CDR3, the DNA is TGTGCCAGCAGCTTCCCCCCACTGATTATGAACACTGAAGCTTTCTTT. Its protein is CASSFPPLIMNTEAFF.

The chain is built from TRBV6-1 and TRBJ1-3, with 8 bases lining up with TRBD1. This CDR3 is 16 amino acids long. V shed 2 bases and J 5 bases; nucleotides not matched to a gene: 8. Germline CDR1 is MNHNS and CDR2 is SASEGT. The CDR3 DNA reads TGTGCCAGCAGTGAATCGGACAGGGCCGCTCGAAACACCATATATTTT. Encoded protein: CASSESDRAARNTIYF.

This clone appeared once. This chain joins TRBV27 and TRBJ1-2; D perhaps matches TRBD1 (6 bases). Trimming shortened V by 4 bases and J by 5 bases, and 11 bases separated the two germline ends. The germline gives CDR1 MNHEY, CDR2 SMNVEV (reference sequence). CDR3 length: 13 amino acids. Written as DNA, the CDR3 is TGTGCCAGCAGTTCAGGGGCCAAATATGGCTACACCTTC. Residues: CASSSGAKYGYTF.

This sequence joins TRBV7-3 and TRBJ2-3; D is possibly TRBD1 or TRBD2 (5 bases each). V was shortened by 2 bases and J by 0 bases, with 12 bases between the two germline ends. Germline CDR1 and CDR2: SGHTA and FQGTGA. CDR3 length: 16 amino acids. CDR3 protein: CASSLGPGSSTDTQYF. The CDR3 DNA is TGTGCCAGCAGCTTAGGTCCAGGGAGTAGCACAGATACGCAGTATTTT.

The CDR3 reads CASGAGSGAGEQFF. DNA of the CDR3: TGTGCCAGCGGGGCGGGTAGCGGGGCTGGAGAGCAGTTCTTC. The J gene is TRBJ2-1, the V gene TRBV28; 8 positions match TRBD2. Looked up from germline, CDR1 is MDHEN and CDR2 is SYDVKM. Losses at the gene ends were 8 bases for V and 10 bases for J; bases not matched to a gene: 13. The CDR3 is 14 amino acids.

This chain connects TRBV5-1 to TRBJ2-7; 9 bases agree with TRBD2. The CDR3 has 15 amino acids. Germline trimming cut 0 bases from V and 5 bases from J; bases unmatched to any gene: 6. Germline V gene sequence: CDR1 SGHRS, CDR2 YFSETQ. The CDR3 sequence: CASSLVAGGPNEQYF. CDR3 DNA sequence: TGCGCCAGCAGCTTGGTCGCGGGGGGGCCCAACGAGCAGTACTTC.

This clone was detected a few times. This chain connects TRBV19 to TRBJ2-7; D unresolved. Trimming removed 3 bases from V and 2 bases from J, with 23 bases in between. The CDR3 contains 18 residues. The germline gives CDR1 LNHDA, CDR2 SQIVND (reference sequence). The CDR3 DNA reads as TGTGCCAGTAGTATCATAACCAATCTCGCTGGCGGCCCCTACGAGCAGTACTTC. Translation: CASSIITNLAGGPYEQYF.

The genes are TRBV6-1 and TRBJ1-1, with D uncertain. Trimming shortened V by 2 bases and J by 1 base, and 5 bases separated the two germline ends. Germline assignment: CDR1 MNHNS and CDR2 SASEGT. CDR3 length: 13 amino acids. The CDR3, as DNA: TGTGCCAGCAGTGAAAAGTGGAACACTGAAGCTTTCTTT. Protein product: CASSEKWNTEAFF.

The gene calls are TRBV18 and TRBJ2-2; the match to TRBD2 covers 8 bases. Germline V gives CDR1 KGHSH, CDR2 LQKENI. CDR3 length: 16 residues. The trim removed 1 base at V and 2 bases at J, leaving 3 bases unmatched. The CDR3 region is CASSPRVAGNTGELFF. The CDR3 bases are TGTGCCAGCTCACCACGGGTAGCGGGAAACACCGGGGAGCTGTTTTTT.

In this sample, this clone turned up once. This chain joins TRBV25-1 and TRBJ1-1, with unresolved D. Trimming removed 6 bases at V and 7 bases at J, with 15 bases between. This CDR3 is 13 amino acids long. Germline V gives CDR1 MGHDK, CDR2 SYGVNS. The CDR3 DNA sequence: TGTGCCAGCAGCTCGCCGAGCAGTTTTGAAGCTTTCTTT. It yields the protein CASSSPSSFEAFF.

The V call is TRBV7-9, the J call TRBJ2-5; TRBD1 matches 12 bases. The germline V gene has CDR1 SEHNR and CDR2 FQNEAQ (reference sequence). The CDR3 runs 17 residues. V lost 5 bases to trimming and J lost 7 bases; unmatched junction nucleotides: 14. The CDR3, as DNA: TGTGCCAGCAGCCATACACCGGGACAGGGGGCGAGAGGGACCCAGTACTTC. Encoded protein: CASSHTPGQGARGTQYF.

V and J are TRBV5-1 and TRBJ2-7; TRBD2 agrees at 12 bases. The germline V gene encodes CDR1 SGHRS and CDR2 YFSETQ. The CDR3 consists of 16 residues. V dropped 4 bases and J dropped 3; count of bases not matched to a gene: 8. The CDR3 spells CASSGMTSGSYYEQYF. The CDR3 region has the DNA TGCGCCAGCAGCGGGATGACTAGCGGGAGCTACTACGAGCAGTACTTC. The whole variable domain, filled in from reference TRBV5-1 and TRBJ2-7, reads KAGVTQTPRYLIKTRGQQVTLSCSPISGHRSVSWYQQTPGQGLQFLFEYFSETQRNKGNFPGRFSGRQFSNSRSEMNVSTLELGDSALYLCASSGMTSGSYYEQYFGPGTRLTVT.

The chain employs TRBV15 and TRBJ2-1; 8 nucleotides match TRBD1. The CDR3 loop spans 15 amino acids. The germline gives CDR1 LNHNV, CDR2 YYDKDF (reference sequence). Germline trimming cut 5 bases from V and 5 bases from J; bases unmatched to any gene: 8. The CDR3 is CATSAPGQENNEQFF. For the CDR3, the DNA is TGTGCCACCAGCGCTCCGGGACAGGAGAACAATGAGCAGTTCTTC.

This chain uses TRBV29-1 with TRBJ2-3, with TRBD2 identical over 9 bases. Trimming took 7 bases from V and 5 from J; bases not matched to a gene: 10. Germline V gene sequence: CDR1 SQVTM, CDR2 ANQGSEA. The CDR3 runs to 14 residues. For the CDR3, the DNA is TGCAGCGCCGAGGGGCGGGGGGGCGTAGATACGCAGTATTTT. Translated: CSAEGRGGVDTQYF.

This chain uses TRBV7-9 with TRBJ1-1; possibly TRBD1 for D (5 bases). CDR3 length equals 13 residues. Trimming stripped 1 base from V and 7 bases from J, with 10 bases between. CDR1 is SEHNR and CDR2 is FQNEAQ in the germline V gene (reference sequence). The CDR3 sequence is CASSLGGRVEAFF. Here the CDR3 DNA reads TGTGCCAGCAGCTTAGGGGGCAGGGTTGAAGCTTTCTTT.

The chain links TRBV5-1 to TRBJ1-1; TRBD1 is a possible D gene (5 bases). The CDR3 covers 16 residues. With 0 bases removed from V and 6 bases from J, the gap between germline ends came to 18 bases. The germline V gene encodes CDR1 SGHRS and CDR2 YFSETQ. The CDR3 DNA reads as TGCGCCAGCAGCTTGGTTCTGGGCCCGAGGGGCCCTGAAGCTTTCTTT. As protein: CASSLVLGPRGPEAFF. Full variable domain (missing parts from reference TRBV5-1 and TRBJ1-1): KAGVTQTPRYLIKTRGQQVTLSCSPISGHRSVSWYQQTPGQGLQFLFEYFSETQRNKGNFPGRFSGRQFSNSRSEMNVSTLELGDSALYLCASSLVLGPRGPEAFFGQGTRLTVV.

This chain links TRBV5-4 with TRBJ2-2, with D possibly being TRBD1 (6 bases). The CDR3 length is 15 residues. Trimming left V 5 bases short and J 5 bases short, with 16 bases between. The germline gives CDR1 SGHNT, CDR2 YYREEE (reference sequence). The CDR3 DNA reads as TGTGCCAGCAGAGAAGGGGGTTCGGGTACCGGGGAGCTGTTTTTT. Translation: CASREGGSGTGELFF.

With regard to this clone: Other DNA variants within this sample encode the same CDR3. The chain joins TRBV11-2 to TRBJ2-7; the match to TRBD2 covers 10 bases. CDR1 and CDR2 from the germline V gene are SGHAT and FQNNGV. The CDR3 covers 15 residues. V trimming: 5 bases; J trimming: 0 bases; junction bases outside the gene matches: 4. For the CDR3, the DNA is TGTGCCAGCAGCCCTAGGACTAGCGGCTCCTACGAGCAGTACTTC. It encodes CASSPRTSGSYEQYF.

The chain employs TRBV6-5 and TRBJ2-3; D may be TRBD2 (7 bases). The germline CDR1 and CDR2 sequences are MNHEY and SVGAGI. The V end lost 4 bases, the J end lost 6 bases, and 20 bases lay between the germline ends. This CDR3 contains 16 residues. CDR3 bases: TGTGCCAGCAGTTCCCCCGGTGGGGGGGGCCGTGATACGCAGTATTTT. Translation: CASSSPGGGGRDTQYF.

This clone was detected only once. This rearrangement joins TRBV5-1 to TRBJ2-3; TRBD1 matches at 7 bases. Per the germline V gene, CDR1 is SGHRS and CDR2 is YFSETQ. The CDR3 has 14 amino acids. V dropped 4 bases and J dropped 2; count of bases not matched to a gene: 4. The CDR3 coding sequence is TGCGCCAGCAGCCCGGACAGGATCACAGATACGCAGTATTTT. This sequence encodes CASSPDRITDTQYF.

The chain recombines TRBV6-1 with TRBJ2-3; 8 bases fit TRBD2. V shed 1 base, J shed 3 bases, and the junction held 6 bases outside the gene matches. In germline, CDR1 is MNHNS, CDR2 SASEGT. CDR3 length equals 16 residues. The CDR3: CASSEGTGGVTDTQYF. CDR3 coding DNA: TGTGCCAGCAGTGAAGGGACGGGGGGGGTAACAGATACGCAGTATTTT.

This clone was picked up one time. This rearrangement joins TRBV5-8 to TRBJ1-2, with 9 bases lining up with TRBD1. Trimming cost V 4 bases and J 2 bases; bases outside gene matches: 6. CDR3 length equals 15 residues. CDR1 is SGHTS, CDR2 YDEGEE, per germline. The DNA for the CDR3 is TGTGCCAGCAGCCCCCTGACAGGGGGAAACTATGGCTACACCTTC. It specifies CASSPLTGGNYGYTF.

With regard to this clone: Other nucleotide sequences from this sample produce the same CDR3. The CDR3 is CASSFLAASTDTQYF. CDR3 nucleotides: TGTGCCAGCAGCTTCCTAGCGGCTAGCACAGATACGCAGTATTTT. This sequence joins TRBV7-2 and TRBJ2-3; 7 bases are shared with TRBD2. The V segment lost 3 bases and the J segment 0 bases; nucleotides outside the gene matches: 3. Germline values: CDR1 SGHTA, CDR2 FQGNSA. This CDR3 comprises 15 residues.